This record covers a single T cell receptor beta chain. Antigen unknown. The sample originates from a study of T cell responses to AZD1222 COVID-19 vaccine. Study-level information: Second doses that came at about 4 or about 12 weeks were put together. The study, taken as a whole, reports: Just 5 to 7 AZD1222 recipients were seropositive at baseline.

V shed 9 bases and J 2 bases; nucleotides not matched to a gene: 4. The CDR3 spans 14 residues. Germline V gene lookup returns CDR1 KGHDR and CDR2 SFDVKD. Using immunoSEQ multiplex PCR, the repertoire was profiled, and TCRdb retains in-frame clones only, with some absent. The repertoire holds around 130,000 clones, with about 94% as singletons. The chain joins TRBV24-1 to TRBJ1-5; 9 nucleotides align to TRBD1. Specimen: peripheral blood, collected on day 0 of AZD1222 vaccination. This receptor was identified in an adult in good health. The CDR3 sequence: CATATGGRNQPQHF. The CDR3 bases are TGTGCCACCGCCACAGGGGGCCGCAATCAGCCCCAGCATTTT.